Sequencing of this TCR beta chain was carried out in a study of T-cell reconstitution after alpha-beta-depleted transplantation in children. Unique molecular identifiers tagged the TCRbeta library. From the PCR reads, TCRdb called clonotypes with MiXCR, one entry per CDR3 protein. In the table there are over 400,000 distinct CDR3 sequences, around 13% of which are singletons. This clonotype was found a few times. The CDR3 length is 15 residues. J was trimmed by 6 bases and V by 5 bases; bases with no gene match: 10. From germline, CDR1 is MNHEY and CDR2 SMNVEV (reference sequence). This clonotype was obtained from a human donor who donated a stem cell graft to a child with combined immunodeficiency. Source: PBMCs from the stem cell graft donor, taken from the stem cell graft. V and J are TRBV27 and TRBJ2-1, with 7 bases matching TRBD2. CDR3 nucleotides: TGTGCCAGCAGTCTCGGGACTAAGGAAGTCAATGAGCAGTTCTTC. Translation gives CASSLGTKEVNEQFF.